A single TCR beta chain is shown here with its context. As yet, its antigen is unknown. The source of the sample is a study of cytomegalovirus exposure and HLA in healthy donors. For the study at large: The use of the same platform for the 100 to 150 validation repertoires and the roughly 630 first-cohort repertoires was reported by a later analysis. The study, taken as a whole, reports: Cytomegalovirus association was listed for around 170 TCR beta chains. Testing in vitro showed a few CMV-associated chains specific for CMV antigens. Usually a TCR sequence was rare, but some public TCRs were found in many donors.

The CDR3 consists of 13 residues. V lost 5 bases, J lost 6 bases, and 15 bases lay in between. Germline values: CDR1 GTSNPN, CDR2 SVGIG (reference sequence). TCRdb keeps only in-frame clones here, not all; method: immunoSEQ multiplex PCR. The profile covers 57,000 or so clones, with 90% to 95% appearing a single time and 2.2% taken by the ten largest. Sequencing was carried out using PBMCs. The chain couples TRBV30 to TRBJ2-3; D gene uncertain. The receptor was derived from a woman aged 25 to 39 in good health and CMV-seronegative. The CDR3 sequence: CAWAKGDSDTQYF. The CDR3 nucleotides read TGTGCCTGGGCCAAAGGAGATAGCGATACGCAGTATTTT.